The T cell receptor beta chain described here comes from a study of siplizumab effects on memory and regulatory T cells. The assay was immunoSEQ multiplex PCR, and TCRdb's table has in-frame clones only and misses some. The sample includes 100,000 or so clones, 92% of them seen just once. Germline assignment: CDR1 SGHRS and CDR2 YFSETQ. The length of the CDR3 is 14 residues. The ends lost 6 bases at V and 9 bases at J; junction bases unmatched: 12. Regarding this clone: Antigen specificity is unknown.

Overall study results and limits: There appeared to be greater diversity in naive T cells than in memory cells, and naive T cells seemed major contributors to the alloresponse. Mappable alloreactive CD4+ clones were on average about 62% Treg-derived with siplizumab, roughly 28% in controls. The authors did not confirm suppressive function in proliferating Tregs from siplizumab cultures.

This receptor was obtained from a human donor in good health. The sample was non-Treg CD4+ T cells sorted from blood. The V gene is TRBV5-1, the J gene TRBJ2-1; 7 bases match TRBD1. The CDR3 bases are TGCGCCAGCAACGAGGCAGGGGGTAGGGGTGAGCAGTTCTTC. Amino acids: CASNEAGGRGEQFF.